Below are 10 T cell receptor beta chains sequenced from a single sample in a study of cytomegalovirus exposure and HLA in healthy donors. PCR involved 60 Vbeta and 13 Jbeta primers. Sequenced by immunoSEQ multiplex PCR; TCRdb stores in-frame clones only, minus some. The sample holds around 130,000 clones. The material sequenced was PBMCs. Receptors were obtained from a woman between 40 and 50 years old in good health and CMV-seronegative.

The rearrangement links TRBV9 to TRBJ1-2; TRBD1 agrees at 9 bases. The V segment lost 1 base and the J segment 3 bases; nucleotides outside the gene matches: 4. The CDR3 is 15 residues long. CDR1 and CDR2 (germline): SGDLS, YYNGEE. The CDR3 DNA follows: TGTGCCAGCAGCGTACTGGGACAGGGATACTATGGCTACACCTTC. Residues: CASSVLGQGYYGYTF.

The rearrangement uses TRBV6-5 and TRBJ2-5; 9 nucleotides line up with TRBD1. Germline V gene sequence: CDR1 MNHEY, CDR2 SVGAGI. The CDR3 length is 16 residues. V lost 0 bases, J lost 2 bases, and 4 bases stayed unmatched. CDR3 residues: CASSYSGQGFQETQYF. For the CDR3, the DNA is TGTGCCAGCAGTTACTCGGGACAGGGTTTTCAAGAGACCCAGTACTTC.

The chain recombines TRBV4-3 with TRBJ1-2, with TRBD1 as a possible D gene (6 bases). The CDR3 covers 13 residues. Trimming removed 4 bases from V and 2 bases from J, with 8 bases in between. Per germline, CDR1 LGHNA and CDR2 YSLEER. CDR3 nucleotides: TGCGCCAGCAGCCGGACAGAAAACTATGGCTACACCTTC. Translating it yields CASSRTENYGYTF.

This sequence joins TRBV27 and TRBJ1-4, with 7 bases aligning to TRBD1. V gave up 2 bases and J gave up 5 bases; unmatched junction bases: 5. The CDR3 sequence is 15 residues long. Germline CDR1 reads MNHEY; CDR2 reads SMNVEV (reference sequence). DNA of the CDR3: TGTGCCAGCAGTTTAAGAGGGACAGAAAATGAAAAACTGTTTTTT. Translation: CASSLRGTENEKLFF.

V gene TRBV28 combines with J gene TRBJ2-7, with D maybe TRBD1 (5 bases). The length of the CDR3 is 17 residues. V gave up 3 bases and J gave up 3 bases, with 21 bases separating them. CDR1 is MDHEN and CDR2 is SYDVKM in the germline V gene. CDR3 DNA: TGTGCCAGCAGTTTGTCCCACAGGAGCTTTTTAAGCTACGAGCAGTACTTC. Protein: CASSLSHRSFLSYEQYF.

About this clone itself: The junction does not match germline at one end; this may be a read error. This rearrangement joins TRBV5-1 to TRBJ2-6, with D perhaps TRBD1 (5 bases). Germline CDR1 and CDR2: SGHRS and YFSETQ. The CDR3 runs 14 residues. The chain's CDR3 is CASSAGSGANVLAF. As DNA, the CDR3 is TGCGCCAGCAGCGCAGGGTCTGGGGCCAACGTCCTGGCTTTC.

The chain carries TRBV29-1 and TRBJ2-7, with TRBD1 identical over 11 bases. The length of the CDR3 is 14 residues. The V and J ends lost 4 bases and 6 bases, in that order; junction bases with no gene match: 8. Germline V gives CDR1 SQVTM, CDR2 ANQGSEA. In nucleotides, the CDR3 is TGCAGCGTTGGGACAGGGGGCGCTAGGGGCGAGCAGTACGTC. Amino acids: CSVGTGGARGEQYV.

The chain has TRBV28 and TRBJ2-2, with D unresolved. This CDR3 is built from 11 residues. CDR1 MDHEN and CDR2 SYDVKM come from the germline V gene. V lost 3 bases and J 9 bases, leaving 5 bases between the germline ends. The DNA of the CDR3 is TGTGCCAGCAGTTTGAGAAGGGAGCTGTTTTTT. It codes for CASSLRRELFF.

The V call is TRBV6-6, the J call TRBJ2-2; D unclear. The germline V gene has CDR1 MNHNY and CDR2 SVGAGI (reference sequence). The CDR3 covers 10 residues. V was trimmed by 8 bases and J by 7 bases, leaving 5 bases between them. For the CDR3, the DNA is TGTGCCAGCGGTAGCGGGGAGCTGTTTTTT. This translates into CASGSGELFF.

The V and J genes are TRBV10-3 and TRBJ2-5; D possibly corresponds to TRBD1 (5 bases). This CDR3 contains 13 residues. CDR1 is ENHRY, CDR2 SYGVKD, per germline. Trimming pared 2 bases from V and 2 bases from J, leaving 6 bases between. This CDR3 is CAISEGQQETQYF. CDR3 in DNA: TGTGCCATCAGTGAGGGACAACAAGAGACCCAGTACTTC.